This TCR beta chain appears in the sequencing data of a study of CD4 T cells in relation to SARS-CoV-2 and coronaviruses. On the study more broadly: ViraFEST: approximately 10-day antigen culture of PBMCs, then TCR beta CDR3 sequencing. The restricting HLA molecule for shared crossreactive spike epitopes was mapped. General study findings and limits: Pre-pandemic and post-infection samples never came from the same donor.

CD4+ T cells from unexposed donors were obtained before the COVID-19 pandemic (2011-2018). Isolation of CD4+ T cells took place after about eleven days in culture. Cells permitting, SARS-CoV-2 S/N and four cold-coronavirus spikes were tested on unexposed-donor CD4+ T cells. In germline, CDR1 is SGHTA, CDR2 FQGNSA. The CDR3 covers 16 residues. The V gene lost 5 bases and the J gene lost 2 bases, with 19 bases spanning the gap. A note on this clone: Its specificity is unknown.

Repertoires were generated with immunoSEQ multiplex PCR, while TCRdb's copy carries only in-frame clones and drops some. The sample comprises roughly 30,000 clones, 75% to 80% of which are singletons, and approximately 20% rests with the top ten. The TCR was taken from a human donor in good health. The V call is TRBV7-2, the J call TRBJ2-7; D gene ambiguous. The sequencing sample was made of CD4+ T cells from PBMCs, cultured in vitro. DNA for the CDR3: TGTGCCAGCAGCATGGGCGCAGGCCTTAGGACCTACGAGCAGTACTTC. Translation: CASSMGAGLRTYEQYF.